This T cell receptor (beta chain) was observed in a study of metastatic and nonmetastatic thyroid tumors. No treatment of any kind had been given to any patient before thyroid surgery. TCRdb re-analyzed the PCR reads through MiXCR. Here the sample spans tens of thousands of clones, 24% being singletons. The sequenced material came from blood. The clonotype was recovered from a male donor with papillary thyroid cancer or a benign thyroid nodule (not recorded which). Some clones in this sample may be carry-over from other donors' samples.

CDR3 protein: CSASGTSGTRTDTQYF. CDR3 coding DNA: TGCAGTGCCTCCGGGACTAGCGGGACCCGCACAGATACGCAGTATTTT. The chain joins TRBV20-1 to TRBJ2-3, with 13 nucleotides matching TRBD2. CDR1 and CDR2 from the germline V gene are DFQATT and SNEGSKA (reference sequence). V shed 6 bases, J shed 1 base, and the junction held 7 bases outside the gene matches. The CDR3 contains 16 residues.